This passage covers 15 T cell receptor beta chains from one sample sequenced in a study of OX40 agonist ivuxolimab in advanced cancers. Sequencing was performed with immunoSEQ multiplex PCR; in TCRdb, only in-frame clones are kept and a portion is missing. The sample lists around 46,000 clones; around nine tenths were seen once. Sequenced material: CD4+ or CD8+ T cells sorted from blood, taken in a trial of the OX40 agonist ivuxolimab. The receptors come from an adult with an advanced solid tumor such as melanoma, head and neck, liver or kidney cancer.

The J gene is TRBJ1-2, the V gene TRBV6-5, with a tentative D call TRBD1 (6 bases). Germline loops: CDR1 MNHEY, CDR2 SVGAGI. The ends were cut back, 5 bases at V and 8 bases at J, with 15 bases in the middle. The length of the CDR3 is 13 residues. The DNA for the CDR3 is TGTGCCAGCAGTACCCGGACAGCGAGAGGCTACACCTTC. It yields the protein CASSTRTARGYTF.

The chain couples TRBV4-3 to TRBJ2-3; possibly TRBD1 for D (6 bases). The ends were cut back, 0 bases at V and 4 bases at J, with 11 bases in the middle. The germline V gene encodes CDR1 LGHNA and CDR2 YSLEER. CDR3 length: 15 residues. The CDR3 here is CASSQEDRAADTQYF. The DNA for the CDR3 is TGCGCCAGCAGCCAAGAGGACAGAGCAGCAGATACGCAGTATTTT.

This chain connects TRBV7-9 to TRBJ1-4, with D hard to call. Trimming took off 5 bases at V and 0 bases at J, with 16 bases between the two ends. Germline V gene lookup returns CDR1 SEHNR and CDR2 FQNEAQ (reference sequence). This CDR3 comprises 17 residues. The CDR3 loop is CASSPYLTAATNEKLFF. The DNA for the CDR3 is TGTGCCAGCAGCCCGTACCTTACGGCAGCAACTAATGAAAAACTGTTTTTT.

The gene calls are TRBV9 and TRBJ2-5, with 12 positions matching TRBD1. The length of the CDR3 is 16 residues. CDR1 is SGDLS and CDR2 is YYNGEE in the germline V gene. V dropped 0 bases and J dropped 4; count of bases not matched to a gene: 4. The CDR3 sequence is CASSVGGTGGGETQYF. In nucleotides, the CDR3 is TGTGCCAGCAGCGTAGGAGGGACAGGGGGCGGAGAGACCCAGTACTTC.

This chain connects TRBV28 to TRBJ2-7, with TRBD1 matching over 9 bases. The CDR3 totals 15 residues. Unmatched junction bases numbered 9, after V lost 6 bases and J lost 3 bases. Germline V gene sequence: CDR1 MDHEN, CDR2 SYDVKM. The CDR3 sequence: CASRLTGQGFYEQYF. The CDR3 nucleotides read TGTGCCAGCAGACTTACCGGACAGGGGTTCTACGAGCAGTACTTC.

This chain connects TRBV28 to TRBJ2-3; D gene ambiguous. V lost 6 bases and J 0 bases, leaving 13 bases between the germline ends. The CDR3 totals 15 residues. CDR1 and CDR2 (germline): MDHEN, SYDVKM. The CDR3 DNA reads TGTGCCAGCAGACGTACACAGCTAAGCACAGATACGCAGTATTTT. It yields the protein CASRRTQLSTDTQYF.

The chain carries TRBV5-1 and TRBJ2-7; TRBD1 agrees at 8 bases. After removal of 3 bases from V and 6 bases from J, the junction contained 2 bases not matched to a gene. The CDR3 length is 12 residues. Germline V gene data show CDR1 as SGHRS and CDR2 as YFSETQ. As DNA, the CDR3 is TGCGCCAGCAGCTGGACAGGGACCGAGCAGTACTTC. Protein product: CASSWTGTEQYF. The whole variable domain, remainder taken from reference TRBV5-1 and TRBJ2-7, is KAGVTQTPRYLIKTRGQQVTLSCSPISGHRSVSWYQQTPGQGLQFLFEYFSETQRNKGNFPGRFSGRQFSNSRSEMNVSTLELGDSALYLCASSWTGTEQYFGPGTRLTVT.

The chain uses TRBV5-1 and TRBJ2-7; TRBD1 is a possible D gene (6 bases). Germline assignment: CDR1 SGHRS and CDR2 YFSETQ. V lost 0 bases, J lost 3 bases, and 13 bases lay in between. This CDR3 is 15 amino acids long. CDR3 loop: CASSLETGLYYEQYF. As DNA, the CDR3 is TGCGCCAGCAGCTTGGAGACAGGTTTATACTACGAGCAGTACTTC. Complete variable domain (other parts from reference TRBV5-1 and TRBJ2-7): KAGVTQTPRYLIKTRGQQVTLSCSPISGHRSVSWYQQTPGQGLQFLFEYFSETQRNKGNFPGRFSGRQFSNSRSEMNVSTLELGDSALYLCASSLETGLYYEQYFGPGTRLTVT.

This clone was detected once. The chain carries TRBV11-3 and TRBJ2-1; the D gene is possibly TRBD2 (5 bases). The CDR3 runs to 13 residues. V dropped 0 bases and J dropped 10 bases, with 10 bases sitting between them. Germline values: CDR1 SGHNT, CDR2 YENEEA. The CDR3 here is CASSLEGSIEQFF. The CDR3 DNA is TGTGCCAGCAGCTTAGAAGGGAGTATAGAGCAGTTCTTC.

The chain couples TRBV6-5 to TRBJ1-3, with 7 bases that match TRBD1. The germline V gene encodes CDR1 MNHEY and CDR2 SVGAGI. V lost 2 bases to trimming and J lost 4 bases; unmatched junction nucleotides: 5. The CDR3 has 15 residues. CDR3 sequence (DNA): TGTGCCAGCAGTTACCTAAGGGGGCGAGGAAACACCATATATTTT. Translating it yields CASSYLRGRGNTIYF.

V gene TRBV6-5 combines with J gene TRBJ2-2; the D gene is possibly TRBD2 (5 bases). CDR3 length: 12 residues. V was pared by 2 bases and J by 7 bases, with 5 bases between. CDR1 is MNHEY and CDR2 is SVGAGI in the germline V gene. In DNA, the CDR3 is TGTGCCAGCAGTTACGGAGGCGGGGAGCTGTTTTTT. Amino acid sequence: CASSYGGGELFF.

The gene calls are TRBV5-1 and TRBJ1-6; no clear D. CDR1 and CDR2 (germline): SGHRS, YFSETQ. The CDR3 has 16 residues. The V and J ends lost 2 bases and 4 bases respectively, with 13 bases between them. The CDR3 region has the DNA TGCGCCAGCAGCTTCTCGTCGGTCGGATATAATTCACCCCTCCACTTT. This translates into CASSFSSVGYNSPLHF.

J is TRBJ2-1 and V is TRBV19; TRBD2 aligns across 8 bases. CDR1 is LNHDA and CDR2 is SQIVND in the germline V gene (reference sequence). The CDR3 sequence is 16 residues long. Trimming at V came to 3 bases and at J to 4 bases, leaving 8 bases not matched to a gene. The CDR3 DNA sequence: TGTGCCAGTAGTATCCGAGCGGGAGTGGTGTACAATGAGCAGTTCTTC. Its translation is CASSIRAGVVYNEQFF.

This chain joins TRBV9 and TRBJ2-1; 12 positions match TRBD2. The CDR3 has 16 amino acids. Germline assignment: CDR1 SGDLS and CDR2 YYNGEE. V was pared by 0 bases and J by 7 bases, with 5 bases of the junction left unmatched. CDR3 region: CASSVGDGLAGNEQFF. CDR3 DNA: TGTGCCAGCAGCGTAGGGGATGGACTAGCGGGAAATGAGCAGTTCTTC.

CDR3 residues: CASSWQGSEQFF. CDR3 nucleotides: TGTGCCAGCAGCTGGCAGGGTAGTGAGCAGTTCTTC. The chain is built from TRBV5-8 and TRBJ2-1; TRBD1 might be the D (5 bases). Germline V CDR1 and CDR2: SGHTS, YDEGEE. The CDR3 totals 12 residues. With 3 bases removed from V and 9 bases from J, the gap between germline ends came to 10 bases.